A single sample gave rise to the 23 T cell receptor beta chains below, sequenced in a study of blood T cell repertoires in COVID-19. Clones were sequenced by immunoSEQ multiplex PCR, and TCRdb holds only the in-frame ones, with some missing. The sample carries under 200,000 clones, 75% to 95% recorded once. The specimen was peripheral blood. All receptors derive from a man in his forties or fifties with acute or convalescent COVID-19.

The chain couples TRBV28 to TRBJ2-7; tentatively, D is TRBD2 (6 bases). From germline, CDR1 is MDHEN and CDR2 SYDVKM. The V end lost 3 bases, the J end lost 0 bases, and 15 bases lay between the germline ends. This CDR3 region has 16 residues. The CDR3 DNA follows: TGTGCCAGCAGTTTCCGGACTATTTACAGCTCCTACGAGCAGTACTTC. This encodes CASSFRTIYSSYEQYF.

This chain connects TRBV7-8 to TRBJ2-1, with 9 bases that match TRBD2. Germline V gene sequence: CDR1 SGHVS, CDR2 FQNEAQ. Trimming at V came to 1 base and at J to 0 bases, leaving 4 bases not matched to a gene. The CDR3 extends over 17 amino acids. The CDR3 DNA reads TGTGCCAGCAGCTTAGGGCATAGCGGGAGCTCCTACAATGAGCAGTTCTTC. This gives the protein CASSLGHSGSSYNEQFF.

The CDR3 DNA reads TGCGCCAGCAGGCCGGGACAGGGCAACACTGAAGCTTTCTTT. Its translation: CASRPGQGNTEAFF. The J gene is TRBJ1-1, the V gene TRBV23-1; 9 positions match TRBD1. TRBV23-1 is recorded as an ORF, its role being uncertain. There are 14 residues in the CDR3. Germline trimming cut 6 bases from V and 2 bases from J; bases unmatched to any gene: 4.

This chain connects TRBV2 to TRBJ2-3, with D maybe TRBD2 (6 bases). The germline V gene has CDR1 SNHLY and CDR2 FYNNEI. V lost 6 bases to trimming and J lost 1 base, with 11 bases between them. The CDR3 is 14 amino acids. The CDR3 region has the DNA TGTGCCAGCAGGGCCGGGGGTGGCACAGATACGCAGTATTTT. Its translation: CASRAGGGTDTQYF.

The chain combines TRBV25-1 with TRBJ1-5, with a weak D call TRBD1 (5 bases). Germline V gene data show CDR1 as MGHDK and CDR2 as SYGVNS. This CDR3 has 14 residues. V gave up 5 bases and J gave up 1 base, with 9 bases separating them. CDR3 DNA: TGTGCCAGCAGTTGGCAGGGAAGCAATCAGCCCCAGCATTTT. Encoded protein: CASSWQGSNQPQHF.

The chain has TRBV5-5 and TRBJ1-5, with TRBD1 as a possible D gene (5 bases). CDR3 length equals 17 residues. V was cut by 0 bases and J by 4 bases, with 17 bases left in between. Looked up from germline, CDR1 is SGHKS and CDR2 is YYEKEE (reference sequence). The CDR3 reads CASSLGWRRAGNQPQHF. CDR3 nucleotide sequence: TGTGCCAGCAGCTTGGGGTGGCGCAGGGCGGGGAATCAGCCCCAGCATTTT. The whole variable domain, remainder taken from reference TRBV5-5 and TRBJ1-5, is DAGVTQSPTHLIKTRGQQVTLRCSPISGHKSVSWYQQVLGQGPQFIFQYYEKEERGRGNFPDRFSARQFPNYSSELNVNALLLGDSALYLCASSLGWRRAGNQPQHFGDGTRLSIL.

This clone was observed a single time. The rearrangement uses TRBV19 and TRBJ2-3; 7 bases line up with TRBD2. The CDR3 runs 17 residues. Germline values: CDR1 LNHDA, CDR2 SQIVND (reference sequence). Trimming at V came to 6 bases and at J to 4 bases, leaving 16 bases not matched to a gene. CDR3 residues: CASRVGRGPKQADTQYF. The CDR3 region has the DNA TGTGCCAGTAGAGTAGGGAGGGGACCTAAACAAGCAGATACGCAGTATTTT. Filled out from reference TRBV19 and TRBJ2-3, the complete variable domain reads DGGITQSPKYLFRKEGQNVTLSCEQNLNHDAMYWYRQDPGQGLRLIYYSQIVNDFQKGDIAEGYSVSREKKESFPLTVTSAQKNPTAFYLCASRVGRGPKQADTQYFGPGTRLTVL.

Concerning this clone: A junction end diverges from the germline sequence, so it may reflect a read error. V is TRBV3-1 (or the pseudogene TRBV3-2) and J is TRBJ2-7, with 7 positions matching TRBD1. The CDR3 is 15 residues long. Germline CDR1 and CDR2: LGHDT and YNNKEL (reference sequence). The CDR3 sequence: CASSQSWTGPYKQYF. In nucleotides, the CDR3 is TGTGCCAGCAGCCAATCCTGGACAGGACCCTACAAGCAGTACTTC.

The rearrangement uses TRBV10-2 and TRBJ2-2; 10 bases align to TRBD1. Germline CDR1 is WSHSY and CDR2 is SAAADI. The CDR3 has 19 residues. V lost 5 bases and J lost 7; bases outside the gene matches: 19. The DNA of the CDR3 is TGCGCCAGCAGTCTGCAGGGCGGATGGTCGACAGGGGGCCACGGGGAGCTGTTTTTT. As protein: CASSLQGGWSTGGHGELFF.

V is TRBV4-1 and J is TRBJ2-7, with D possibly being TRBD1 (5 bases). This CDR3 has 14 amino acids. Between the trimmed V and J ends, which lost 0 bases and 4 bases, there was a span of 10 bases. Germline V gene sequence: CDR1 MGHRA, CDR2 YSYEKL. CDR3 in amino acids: CASSQESAGYEQYV. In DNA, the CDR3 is TGCGCCAGCAGCCAAGAGTCGGCAGGGTACGAGCAGTACGTC.

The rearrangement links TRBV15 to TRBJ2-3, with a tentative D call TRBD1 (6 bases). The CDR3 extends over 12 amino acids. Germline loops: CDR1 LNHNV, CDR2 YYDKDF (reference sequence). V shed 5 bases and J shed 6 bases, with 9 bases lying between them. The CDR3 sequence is CATSSRGDTQYF. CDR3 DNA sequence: TGTGCCACCAGCTCTAGGGGGGATACGCAGTATTTT.

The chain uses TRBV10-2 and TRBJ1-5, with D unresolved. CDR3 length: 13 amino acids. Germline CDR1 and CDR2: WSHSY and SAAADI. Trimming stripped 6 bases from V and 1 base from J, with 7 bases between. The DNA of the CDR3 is TGCGCCAGCAGGAGACAAAGCAATCAGCCCCAGCATTTT. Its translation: CASRRQSNQPQHF.

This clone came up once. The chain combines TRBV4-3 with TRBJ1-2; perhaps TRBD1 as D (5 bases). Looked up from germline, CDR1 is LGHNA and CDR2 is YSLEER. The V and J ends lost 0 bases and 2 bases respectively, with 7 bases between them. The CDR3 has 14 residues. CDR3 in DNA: TGCGCCAGCAGCCAAGATAGGGGAAACTATGGCTACACCTTC. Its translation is CASSQDRGNYGYTF.

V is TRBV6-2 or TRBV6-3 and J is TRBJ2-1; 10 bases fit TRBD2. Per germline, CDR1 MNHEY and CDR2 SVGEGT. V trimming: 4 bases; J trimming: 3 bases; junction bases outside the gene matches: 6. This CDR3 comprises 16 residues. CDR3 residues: CASSSHSGGLYNEQFF. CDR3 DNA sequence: TGTGCCAGCAGTTCACATAGCGGGGGGCTCTACAATGAGCAGTTCTTC.

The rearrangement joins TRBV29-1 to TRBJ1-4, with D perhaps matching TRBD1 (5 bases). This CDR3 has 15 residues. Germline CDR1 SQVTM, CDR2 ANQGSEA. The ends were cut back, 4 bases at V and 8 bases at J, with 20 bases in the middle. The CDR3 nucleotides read TGCAGCGTTGCCCAGGGTAATCTAAAGGGGGAAAAACTGTTTTTT. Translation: CSVAQGNLKGEKLFF.

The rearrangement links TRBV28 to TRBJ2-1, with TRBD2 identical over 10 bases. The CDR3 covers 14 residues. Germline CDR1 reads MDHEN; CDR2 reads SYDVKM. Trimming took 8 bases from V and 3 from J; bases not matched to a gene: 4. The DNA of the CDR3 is TGTGCCAGCCAGGGACTAGCGAACTACAATGAGCAGTTCTTC. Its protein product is CASQGLANYNEQFF.

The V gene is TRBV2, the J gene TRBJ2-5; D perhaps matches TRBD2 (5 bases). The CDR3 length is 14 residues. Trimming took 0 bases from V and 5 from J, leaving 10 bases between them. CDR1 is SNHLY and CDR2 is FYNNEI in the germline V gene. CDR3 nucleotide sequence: TGTGCCAGCAGTGAAGCCTTAGCGACGGAGACCCAGTACTTC. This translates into CASSEALATETQYF.

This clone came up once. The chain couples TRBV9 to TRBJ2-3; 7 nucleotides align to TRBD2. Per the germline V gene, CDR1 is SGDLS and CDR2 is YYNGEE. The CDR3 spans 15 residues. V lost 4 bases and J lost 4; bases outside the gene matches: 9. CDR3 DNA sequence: TGTGCCAGCAGCCCTCGCGGGAGACTCCCAGATACGCAGTATTTT. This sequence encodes CASSPRGRLPDTQYF.

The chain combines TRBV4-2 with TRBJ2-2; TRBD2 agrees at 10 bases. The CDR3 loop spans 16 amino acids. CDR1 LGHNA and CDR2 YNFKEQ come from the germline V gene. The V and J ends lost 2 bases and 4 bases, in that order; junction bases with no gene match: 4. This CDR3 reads CASSQKRGGGTGELFF. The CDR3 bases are TGTGCCAGCAGCCAAAAGCGGGGGGGCGGCACCGGGGAGCTGTTTTTT.

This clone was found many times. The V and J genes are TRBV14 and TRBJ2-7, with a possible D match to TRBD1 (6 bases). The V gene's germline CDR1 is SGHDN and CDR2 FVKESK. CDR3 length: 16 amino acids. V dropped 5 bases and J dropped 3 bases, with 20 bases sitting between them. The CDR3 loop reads CASSKGYRDIHYEQYF. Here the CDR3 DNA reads TGTGCCAGCAGCAAGGGATACCGGGACATCCACTACGAGCAGTACTTC.

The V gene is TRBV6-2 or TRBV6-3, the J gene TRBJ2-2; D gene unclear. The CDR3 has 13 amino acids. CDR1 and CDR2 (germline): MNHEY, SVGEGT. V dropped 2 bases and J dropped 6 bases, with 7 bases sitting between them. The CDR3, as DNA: TGTGCCAGCAGTTACGAGTTTCCCGGGGAGCTGTTTTTT. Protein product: CASSYEFPGELFF.

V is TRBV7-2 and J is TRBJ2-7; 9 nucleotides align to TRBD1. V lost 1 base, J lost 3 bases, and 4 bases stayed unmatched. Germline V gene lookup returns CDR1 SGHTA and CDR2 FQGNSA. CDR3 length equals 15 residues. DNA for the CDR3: TGTGCCAGCAGCTTAGGGGGGACAGGGAACTACGAGCAGTACGTC. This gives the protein CASSLGGTGNYEQYV.

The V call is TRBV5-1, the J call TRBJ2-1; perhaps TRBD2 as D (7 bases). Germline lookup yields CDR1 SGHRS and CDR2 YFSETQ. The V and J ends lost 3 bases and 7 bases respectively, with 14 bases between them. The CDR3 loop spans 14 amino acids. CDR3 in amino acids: CASSWGGPGNEQFF. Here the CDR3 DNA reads TGCGCCAGCAGCTGGGGGGGGCCGGGGAATGAGCAGTTCTTC.